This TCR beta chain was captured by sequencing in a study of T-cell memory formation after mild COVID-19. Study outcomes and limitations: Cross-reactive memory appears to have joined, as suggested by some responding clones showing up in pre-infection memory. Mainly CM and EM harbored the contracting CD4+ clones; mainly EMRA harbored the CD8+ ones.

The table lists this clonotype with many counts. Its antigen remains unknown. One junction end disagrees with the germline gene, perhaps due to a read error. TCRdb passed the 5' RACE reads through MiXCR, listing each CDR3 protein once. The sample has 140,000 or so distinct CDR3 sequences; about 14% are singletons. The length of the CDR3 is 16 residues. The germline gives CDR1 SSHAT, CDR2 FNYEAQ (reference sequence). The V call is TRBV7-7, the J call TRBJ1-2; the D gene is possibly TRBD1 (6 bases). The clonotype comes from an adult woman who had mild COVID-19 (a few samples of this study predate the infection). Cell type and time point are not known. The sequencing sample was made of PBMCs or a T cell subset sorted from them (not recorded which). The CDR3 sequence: CASTSGKDSQLYGYTF. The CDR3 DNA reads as TGTGCTAGCACTTCGGGGAAGGACAGCCAACTCTATGGCTACACCTTC.